This T cell receptor (beta chain) stems from a study of T cells in Graves' hyperthyroidism and ophthalmopathy. The CDR3 runs 15 residues. V shed 5 bases and J 2 bases; nucleotides not matched to a gene: 9. From germline, CDR1 is SEHNR and CDR2 FQNEAQ (reference sequence). Authors of the study amplified TCR beta CDR3 regions from RNA transcripts. RT-PCR in the first round (using the HTBI primer set) targeted the TCR CDR3. From the multiplex PCR reads, TCRdb called clonotypes with MiXCR, one entry per CDR3 protein. This sample has around 420,000 distinct CDR3 sequences; 15% to 17% occur once, and the top ten carry approximately 14%. This clonotype occurred many times.

The sample was blood. This receptor was identified in a woman aged 18-29 years with Graves' hyperthyroidism. This sequence joins TRBV7-9 and TRBJ2-7; 7 positions agree with TRBD1. The CDR3 reads CASSPDRVRTYEQYF. The DNA of the CDR3 is TGTGCCAGCAGCCCCGACAGGGTACGGACCTACGAGCAGTACTTC.